This TCR beta chain was profiled in a study of T cells after yellow fever vaccination. A process of 5'RACE template switching, which added a universal primer site and UMIs, was used to make TCR cDNA. TCRdb re-called the 5' RACE reads with MiXCR, one entry per CDR3 protein. The sample shows some 300,000 distinct CDR3 sequences, about 10% of them seen only once. General study results and limits: The study noted that FACS-sorted repertoires could contain abundant clonotypes contaminating from the bulk population. Peaking faster, on day 5 versus 15, the secondary response was nonetheless weaker.

This clonotype showed up just a few times. Its matching antigen is unknown. Germline V gene sequence: CDR1 SGHTA, CDR2 FQGNSA. The V and J ends lost 5 bases and 2 bases, in that order; junction bases with no gene match: 6. The CDR3 sequence is 15 residues long. The rearrangement uses TRBV7-2 and TRBJ2-5; 9 bases are a match to TRBD2. This clonotype was obtained from a man aged 18 to 29 who received the YFV17D yellow fever vaccine. Sequences were derived from CD4+ T cells sorted from PBMCs, sampled 45 days after the yellow fever booster vaccination. CDR3 nucleotide sequence: TGTGCCAGCAGCCCCTCGAGCGGGGGGCAAGAGACCCAGTACTTC. This gives the protein CASSPSSGGQETQYF. The full variable domain, its missing parts supplied by reference TRBV7-2 and TRBJ2-5, is GAGVSQSPSNKVTEKGKDVELRCDPISGHTALYWYRQSLGQGLEFLIYFQGNSAPDKSGLPSDRFSAERTGGSVSTLTIQRTQQEDSAVYLCASSPSSGGQETQYFGPGTRLLVL.